This T cell receptor beta chain comes out of a study of shared clonotypes between healthy human individuals. Overall study results and limits: The authors expected sequencing depth to affect clonotype sharing among donors. Despite large depth, rarefaction showed incomplete sorted-subset sequencing. Non-shared clonotypes had lower generation probabilities than clonotypes shared by all four sorted-subset donors.

Genomic DNA per cell subset filled all wells of several immunoSEQ plates. The method was immunoSEQ multiplex PCR; TCRdb's version includes in-frame clones alone and lacks a portion of them. The sample lists about 680,000 clones; approximately 90% were seen once. In the case of this clone: What it binds is not known.

Naive CD8 isolation took CD45RO-negative cells positively selected for CCR7 and excluded terminally differentiated effector memory CD45RA+ cells. The TCR sequence derives from a man aged 25-40 years in good health. Material for sequencing was naive CD8+ T cells sorted from blood.

CDR3 sequence (DNA): TGTGCCAGCAGCTTTGTACCTAGCGGGAGCGACAATGAGCAGTTCTTC. This encodes CASSFVPSGSDNEQFF. The chain is built from TRBV7-9 and TRBJ2-1, with 10 bases identical to TRBD2. Germline CDR1 SEHNR, CDR2 FQNEAQ (reference sequence). The CDR3 has 16 residues. Trimming at V came to 3 bases and at J to 5 bases, leaving 7 bases not matched to a gene.